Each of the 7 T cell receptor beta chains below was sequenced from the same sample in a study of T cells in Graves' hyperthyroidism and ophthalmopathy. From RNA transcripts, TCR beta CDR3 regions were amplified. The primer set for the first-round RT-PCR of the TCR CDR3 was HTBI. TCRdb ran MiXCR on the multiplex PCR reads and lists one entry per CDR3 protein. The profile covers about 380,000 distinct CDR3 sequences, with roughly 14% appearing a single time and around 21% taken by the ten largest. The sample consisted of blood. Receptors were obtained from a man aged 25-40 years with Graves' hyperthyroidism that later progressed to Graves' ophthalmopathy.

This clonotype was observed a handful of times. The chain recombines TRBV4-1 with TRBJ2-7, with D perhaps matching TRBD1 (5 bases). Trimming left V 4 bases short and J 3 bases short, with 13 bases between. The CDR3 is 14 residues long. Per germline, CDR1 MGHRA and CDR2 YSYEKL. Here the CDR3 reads CASSLLDNFYEQYF. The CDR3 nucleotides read TGCGCCAGCAGCCTCCTGGACAATTTCTACGAGCAGTACTTC.

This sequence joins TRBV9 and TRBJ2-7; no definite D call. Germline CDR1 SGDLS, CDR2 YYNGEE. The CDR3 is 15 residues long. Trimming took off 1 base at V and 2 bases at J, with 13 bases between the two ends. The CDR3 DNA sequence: TGTGCCAGCAGCGTAAGGCCGACCCAGCCCTACGAGCAGTACTTC. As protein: CASSVRPTQPYEQYF.

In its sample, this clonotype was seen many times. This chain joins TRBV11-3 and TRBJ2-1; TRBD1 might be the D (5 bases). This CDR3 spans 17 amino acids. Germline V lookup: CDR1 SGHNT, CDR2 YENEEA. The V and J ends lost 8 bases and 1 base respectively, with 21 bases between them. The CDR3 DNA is TGTGCCAGCGTCGATGGGAAATGGGGCCGGTCCTACAATGAGCAGTTCTTC. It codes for CASVDGKWGRSYNEQFF.

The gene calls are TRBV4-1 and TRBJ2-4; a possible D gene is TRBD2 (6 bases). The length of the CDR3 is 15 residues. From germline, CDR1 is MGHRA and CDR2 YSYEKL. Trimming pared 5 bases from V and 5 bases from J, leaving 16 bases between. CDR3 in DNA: TGCGCCAGCAGCTCCCCAGGGAGGACCGAAAACATTCAGTACTTC. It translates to CASSSPGRTENIQYF.

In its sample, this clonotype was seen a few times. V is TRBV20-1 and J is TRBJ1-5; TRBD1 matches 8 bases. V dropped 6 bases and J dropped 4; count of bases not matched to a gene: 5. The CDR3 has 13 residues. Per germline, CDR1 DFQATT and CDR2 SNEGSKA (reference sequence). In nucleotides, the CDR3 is TGCAGTGCCACAAACAGGGGGAATCAGCCCCAGCATTTT. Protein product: CSATNRGNQPQHF.

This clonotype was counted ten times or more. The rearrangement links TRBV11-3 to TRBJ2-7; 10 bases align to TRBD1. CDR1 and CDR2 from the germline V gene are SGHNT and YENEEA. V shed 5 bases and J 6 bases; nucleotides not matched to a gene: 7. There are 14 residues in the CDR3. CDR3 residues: CASSRGQGGLEQYF. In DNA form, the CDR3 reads TGTGCCAGCAGCCGTGGACAGGGGGGCCTCGAGCAGTACTTC.

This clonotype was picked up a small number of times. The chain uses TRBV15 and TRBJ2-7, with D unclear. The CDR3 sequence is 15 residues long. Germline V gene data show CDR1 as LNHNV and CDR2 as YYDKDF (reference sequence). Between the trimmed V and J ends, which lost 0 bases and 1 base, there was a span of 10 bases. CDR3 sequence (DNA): TGTGCCACCAGCAGAGATCAGTATAGTTCCTACGAGCAGTACTTC. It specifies CATSRDQYSSYEQYF.